Below are 26 T cell receptor beta chains sequenced from a single sample in a study of shared clonotypes between healthy human individuals. Clones were read by immunoSEQ multiplex PCR, and TCRdb kept only the in-frame ones, dropping some. In the table there are 2 million to 2.5 million clones, approximately 94% of which are singletons. The material sequenced was naive CD4+ T cells sorted from blood. Subset given: CD45RA+ positively selected. These receptors were obtained from a man younger than 35 in good health.

V gene TRBV28 combines with J gene TRBJ2-5; D may match TRBD1 or TRBD2 (7 bases each). The CDR3 totals 15 residues. Trimming took off 7 bases at V and 4 bases at J, with 19 bases between the two ends. Germline V gene sequence: CDR1 MDHEN, CDR2 SYDVKM. CDR3 amino acids: CASTAGGAYSETQYF. Here the CDR3 DNA reads TGTGCCAGCACCGCAGGGGGGGCTTATTCAGAGACCCAGTACTTC.

Comment on this clone: Other DNA variants within this sample encode the same CDR3. The J gene is TRBJ2-5, the V gene TRBV5-1; 11 positions match TRBD2. The V gene end was trimmed by 0 bases and the J gene end by 2 bases; junction bases not matched to a gene: 3. The germline V gene has CDR1 SGHRS and CDR2 YFSETQ. The CDR3 runs to 16 residues. In DNA form, the CDR3 reads TGCGCCAGCAGCTTGGGCGGGACTAGCGGTCAAGAGACCCAGTACTTC. It specifies CASSLGGTSGQETQYF.

On this clone itself: The identical CDR3 is also encoded by other nucleotide sequences in the sample. This chain connects TRBV6-1 to TRBJ1-1; 7 bases line up with TRBD1. Germline values: CDR1 MNHNS, CDR2 SASEGT. There are 12 residues in the CDR3. J was trimmed by 1 base and V by 10 bases; bases with no gene match: 3. CDR3 sequence reads: CATGQTNTEAFF. CDR3 nucleotides: TGTGCCACGGGACAGACGAACACTGAAGCTTTCTTT.

The chain combines TRBV7-9 with TRBJ2-7, with 13 bases aligning to TRBD2. Trimming took 5 bases from V and 2 from J; bases not matched to a gene: 6. Germline-derived CDR1 and CDR2 are SEHNR and FQNEAQ (reference sequence). The CDR3 covers 16 residues. In DNA form, the CDR3 reads TGTGCCAGCAGCGAGGGACTAGCGGGGTGGGCCTACGAGCAGTACTTC. Protein sequence: CASSEGLAGWAYEQYF.

The rearrangement joins TRBV28 to TRBJ2-7; D might be TRBD1 or TRBD2, each matching 5 bases. The CDR3 extends over 13 amino acids. Germline V gene data show CDR1 as MDHEN and CDR2 as SYDVKM. Trimming stripped 5 bases from V and 3 bases from J, with 11 bases between. CDR3 coding DNA: TGTGCCAGCAGTGGGGGACGGAACTACGAGCAGTACTTC. Amino acids: CASSGGRNYEQYF.

The chain employs TRBV18 and TRBJ2-7; D perhaps matches TRBD2 (6 bases). The V end was cut by 5 bases, the J end by 0 bases, with 14 bases between. The germline V gene has CDR1 KGHSH and CDR2 LQKENI. This CDR3 contains 15 residues. The CDR3 bases are TGTGCCAGCTCAACCGGGGGACGGGCCTCCTACGAGCAGTACTTC. It translates to CASSTGGRASYEQYF. Using reference TRBV18 and TRBJ2-7 for the parts outside the CDR3, the full variable domain is NAGVMQNPRHLVRRRGQEARLRCSPMKGHSHVYWYRQLPEEGLKFMVYLQKENIIDESGMPKERFSAEFPKEGPSILRIQQVVRGDSAAYFCASSTGGRASYEQYFGPGTRLTVT.

V is TRBV11-2 and J is TRBJ2-1; 8 nucleotides line up with TRBD2. The germline CDR1 and CDR2 sequences are SGHAT and FQNNGV. J lost 5 bases, V lost 3 bases, and 6 bases had no gene match. The CDR3 loop spans 15 amino acids. CDR3 DNA: TGTGCCAGCAGCTTTGAGCGGGGGCCCCACAATGAGCAGTTCTTC. Protein: CASSFERGPHNEQFF.

The J gene is TRBJ1-6, the V gene TRBV5-1, with a possible D match to TRBD1 (5 bases). V was pared by 0 bases and J by 5 bases, with 12 bases between. This CDR3 is 16 amino acids long. CDR1 and CDR2 (germline): SGHRS, YFSETQ. CDR3 DNA: TGCGCCAGCAGCTTGGAGGGGTGGGGTAATAATTCACCCCTCCACTTT. Protein sequence: CASSLEGWGNNSPLHF.

The chain couples TRBV5-1 to TRBJ2-7; D perhaps matches TRBD1 (6 bases). The CDR3 contains 14 residues. Germline-derived CDR1 and CDR2 are SGHRS and YFSETQ. V lost 4 bases and J 1 base, leaving 12 bases between the germline ends. This chain's CDR3 is CASSPERGSYEQYF. In DNA form, the CDR3 reads TGCGCCAGCAGCCCCGAAAGGGGGTCCTACGAGCAGTACTTC.

V and J are TRBV30 and TRBJ1-6, with D maybe TRBD1 (5 bases). V lost 3 bases, J lost 7 bases, and 10 bases lay in between. Germline assignment: CDR1 GTSNPN and CDR2 SVGIG (reference sequence). The CDR3 extends over 13 amino acids. Here the CDR3 DNA reads TGTGCCTGGAGATCGGGGGGAAATTCACCCCTCCACTTT. This sequence encodes CAWRSGGNSPLHF.

V gene TRBV5-1 combines with J gene TRBJ2-7, with TRBD1 matching over 8 bases. The length of the CDR3 is 15 residues. V lost 4 bases and J lost 6; bases outside the gene matches: 12. CDR1 is SGHRS and CDR2 is YFSETQ in the germline V gene. Written as DNA, the CDR3 is TGCGCCAGCAGCCAAGGACAGGGAATGGTGGCCGAGCAGTACTTC. Amino acids: CASSQGQGMVAEQYF.

The CDR3 sequence is CAWSGWDGTYFSGANVLTF. DNA for the CDR3: TGTGCCTGGAGTGGATGGGACGGAACCTACTTCTCTGGGGCCAACGTCCTGACTTTC. This sequence joins TRBV30 and TRBJ2-6; possibly TRBD1 or TRBD2 for D (5 bases each). This CDR3 is 19 amino acids long. Germline-derived CDR1 and CDR2 are GTSNPN and SVGIG (reference sequence). Deletions cut 1 base from V and 0 bases from J, with 19 bases between.

For this clone: Distinct nucleotide sequences in the sample also encode this CDR3. The chain employs TRBV9 and TRBJ1-1, with a tentative D call TRBD1 (5 bases). CDR1 is SGDLS and CDR2 is YYNGEE in the germline V gene. The CDR3 is 15 residues long. V gave up 0 bases and J gave up 1 base, with 10 bases separating them. The DNA for the CDR3 is TGTGCCAGCAGCGTAGGGCAGGGAGGGAACACTGAAGCTTTCTTT. Amino acid sequence: CASSVGQGGNTEAFF.

V usage is TRBV6-1 and J usage is TRBJ1-1, with D unresolved. This CDR3 is 14 amino acids long. In germline, CDR1 is MNHNS, CDR2 SASEGT. Trimming removed 5 bases from V and 4 bases from J, with 14 bases in between. In DNA, the CDR3 is TGTGCCAGCAGTCCTTTGTGGGCGGGCACTGAAGCTTTCTTT. It codes for CASSPLWAGTEAFF.

The rearrangement joins TRBV2 to TRBJ2-1, with D unclear. With 2 bases removed from V and 9 bases from J, the gap between germline ends came to 5 bases. CDR1 is SNHLY, CDR2 FYNNEI, per germline. The CDR3 spans 11 residues. CDR3 protein: CASSEIIEQFF. The CDR3 nucleotides read TGTGCCAGCAGTGAAATTATTGAGCAGTTCTTC.

This CDR3 is CASRSPGLGSGELFF. DNA of the CDR3: TGTGCCAGCAGATCTCCGGGACTAGGCTCCGGGGAGCTGTTTTTT. This chain joins TRBV28 and TRBJ2-2; 8 nucleotides match TRBD2. V shed 6 bases and J 6 bases; nucleotides not matched to a gene: 9. The germline V gene encodes CDR1 MDHEN and CDR2 SYDVKM. The CDR3 has 15 amino acids.

As to this clone: The sample carries other DNA sequences with the same CDR3. V gene TRBV5-1 combines with J gene TRBJ2-1; 14 bases align to TRBD2. V dropped 4 bases and J dropped 5; count of bases not matched to a gene: 2. The CDR3 loop spans 15 amino acids. The germline gives CDR1 SGHRS, CDR2 YFSETQ. In DNA, the CDR3 is TGCGCCAGCAGCCCGGGACTAGCGGGGGACAATGAGCAGTTCTTC. It codes for CASSPGLAGDNEQFF.

J is TRBJ2-1 and V is TRBV10-3; D ambiguous. The CDR3 contains 14 residues. The V gene's germline CDR1 is ENHRY and CDR2 SYGVKD. V lost 4 bases and J lost 8, with 15 bases in between. The CDR3 is CAISGSKTGDEQFF. The CDR3 DNA follows: TGTGCCATCAGTGGGTCGAAAACTGGGGATGAGCAGTTCTTC.

On this clone: This same CDR3 is encoded by further DNA sequences in the sample. The genes are TRBV7-2 and TRBJ1-5; TRBD1 might be the D (6 bases). Looked up from germline, CDR1 is SGHTA and CDR2 is FQGNSA. The CDR3 has 15 residues. Trimming removed 5 bases at V and 0 bases at J, with 11 bases between. DNA of the CDR3: TGTGCCAGCAGCCTACAGGGCGTTAGCAATCAGCCCCAGCATTTT. Amino acid sequence: CASSLQGVSNQPQHF. The full variable domain, with the rest looked up from reference TRBV7-2 and TRBJ1-5, is GAGVSQSPSNKVTEKGKDVELRCDPISGHTALYWYRQSLGQGLEFLIYFQGNSAPDKSGLPSDRFSAERTGGSVSTLTIQRTQQEDSAVYLCASSLQGVSNQPQHFGDGTRLSIL.

A note on this clone: A much larger clone differs by one base, so this may be a read error. Other DNA sequences in this sample translate to the same CDR3. J is TRBJ1-2 and V is TRBV6-5; a possible D gene is TRBD1 (6 bases). The CDR3 extends over 13 amino acids. Trimming stripped 6 bases from V and 2 bases from J, with 10 bases between. Germline V gene lookup returns CDR1 MNHEY and CDR2 SVGAGI. CDR3 coding DNA: TGTGCCAGCAGCCCAGACAGGAACTATGGCTACACCTTC. It is translated as CASSPDRNYGYTF.

To note about this clone: This CDR3 is also generated by other DNA sequences in the sample. The V and J genes are TRBV5-4 and TRBJ2-7; TRBD2 matches 8 bases. From germline, CDR1 is SGHNT and CDR2 YYREEE (reference sequence). This CDR3 is 14 amino acids long. After removal of 3 bases from V and 0 bases from J, the junction contained 2 bases not matched to a gene. This CDR3 reads CASSSGGSSYEQYF. CDR3 in DNA: TGTGCCAGCAGCTCGGGAGGGAGCTCCTACGAGCAGTACTTC. The variable domain in full, with the rest retrieved from reference TRBV5-4 and TRBJ2-7, is ETGVTQSPTHLIKTRGQQVTLRCSSQSGHNTVSWYQQALGQGPQFIFQYYREEENGRGNFPPRFSGLQFPNYSSELNVNALELDDSALYLCASSSGGSSYEQYFGPGTRLTVT.

This CDR3 reads CASAVSGGRNTIYF. The CDR3 DNA reads TGTGCTAGTGCCGTGTCAGGGGGACGAAACACCATATATTTT. The rearrangement uses TRBV12-5 and TRBJ1-3; 7 positions agree with TRBD1. This CDR3 is built from 14 residues. The germline V gene has CDR1 LGHNT and CDR2 FRNRAP. With 7 bases clipped from V and 5 bases from J, the junction kept 8 bases outside the gene matches.

This chain uses TRBV10-3 with TRBJ2-3, with TRBD2 as a possible D gene (6 bases). The germline gives CDR1 ENHRY, CDR2 SYGVKD. The CDR3 length is 15 residues. V lost 8 bases and J 1 base, leaving 16 bases between the germline ends. CDR3 protein: CAIGLPGTRTDTQYF. CDR3 sequence (DNA): TGTGCCATCGGTCTACCCGGGACTCGCACAGATACGCAGTATTTT.

V gene TRBV7-9 combines with J gene TRBJ2-3; 7 nucleotides agree with TRBD2. With V trimmed by 8 bases and J by 2 bases, 10 bases remained unmatched. This CDR3 is built from 15 residues. The V gene's germline CDR1 is SEHNR and CDR2 FQNEAQ (reference sequence). The CDR3 nucleotides are TGTGCCAGCGCCTGGGAGGGGACTTTCACAGATACGCAGTATTTT. It codes for CASAWEGTFTDTQYF.

As DNA, the CDR3 is TGTGCCAGCAGCTTACAGGGTACAGGCAATGAGCAGTTCTTC. It translates to CASSLQGTGNEQFF. The chain joins TRBV11-3 to TRBJ2-1; D might be TRBD1 (5 bases). Germline lookup yields CDR1 SGHNT and CDR2 YENEEA. There are 14 residues in the CDR3. Trimming left V 2 bases short and J 6 bases short, with 11 bases between.

CDR3 amino acids: CASSPSQTGPGELFF. CDR3 coding DNA: TGTGCCAGCAGTCCTTCTCAAACGGGGCCCGGGGAGCTGTTTTTT. The chain employs TRBV27 and TRBJ2-2; TRBD1 or TRBD2 may be the D gene (5 bases each). V was trimmed by 5 bases and J by 6 bases, leaving 16 bases between them. The CDR3 covers 15 residues. Germline-derived CDR1 and CDR2 are MNHEY and SMNVEV (reference sequence).